The T cell receptor beta chain described here comes from a study of T cells in narcolepsy. This CDR3 comprises 15 residues. The trim removed 4 bases at V and 0 bases at J, leaving 3 bases unmatched. Germline values: CDR1 SEHNR, CDR2 FQNEAQ (reference sequence). Method: immunoSEQ multiplex PCR; TCRdb's copy keeps in-frame clones and lacks some. The table lists about 25,000 clones, roughly 83% of them singletons. This clone was counted once. Material: CD45RA- memory CD4+ T cells from PBMCs. The V gene is TRBV7-9, the J gene TRBJ2-3; 8 positions match TRBD1. This receptor was taken from a human donor with narcolepsy. The CDR3, as DNA: TGTGCCAGCAGCTACACAGGGGGTAGCACAGATACGCAGTATTTT. Translation: CASSYTGGSTDTQYF.